These 28 T cell receptor beta chains were all obtained from the same sample, sequenced in a study of T cells in tumors after PD-1 blockade. Generated by immunoSEQ multiplex PCR, the TCRdb table keeps only in-frame clones and is missing some. The sample records some 4,000 clones, roughly two thirds being singletons. The starting material was tumor tissue, obtained before anti-PD-1 treatment. Source of these receptors: a human donor with basal cell carcinoma.

V is TRBV16 and J is TRBJ1-4; TRBD1 agrees at 7 bases. Germline loops: CDR1 KGHSY, CDR2 FQNENV. Losses at the gene ends were 0 bases for V and 8 bases for J; bases not matched to a gene: 6. There are 15 residues in the CDR3. The CDR3 nucleotides are TGTGCCAGCAGCCAATCAACAGGGGTAGGGGAAAAACTGTTTTTT. Translation gives CASSQSTGVGEKLFF.

In its sample, this clone was seen once. This chain joins TRBV2 and TRBJ2-3; unclear D gene. With 6 bases removed from V and 7 bases from J, the gap between germline ends came to 17 bases. This CDR3 region has 14 residues. Germline V gene lookup returns CDR1 SNHLY and CDR2 FYNNEI. The CDR3 region is CASRPRVMEHTQYF. CDR3 in DNA: TGTGCCAGCAGGCCGCGCGTCATGGAACATACGCAGTATTTT.

Only one count was recorded for this clone. This chain joins TRBV5-1 and TRBJ2-3; the D is unclear. The CDR3 sequence is 14 residues long. Germline CDR1 and CDR2: SGHRS and YFSETQ. With 3 bases removed from V and 4 bases from J, the gap between germline ends came to 12 bases. The CDR3 is CASSSLSRPDTQYF. CDR3 coding DNA: TGCGCCAGCAGCTCCCTTTCCCGCCCAGATACGCAGTATTTT.

The chain carries TRBV7-6 and TRBJ1-5; the D is unclear. Deletions cut 7 bases from V and 1 base from J, with 17 bases between. The CDR3 contains 16 residues. Germline CDR1 reads SGHVS; CDR2 reads FNYEAQ. CDR3 coding DNA: TGTGCCAGCATTTTCTCCGACACACCCAGCAATCAGCCCCAGCATTTT. It translates to CASIFSDTPSNQPQHF.

The chain combines TRBV2 with TRBJ1-1, with D possibly matching TRBD1 (5 bases). V dropped 2 bases and J dropped 1 base, with 11 bases sitting between them. The CDR3 totals 15 residues. Germline loops: CDR1 SNHLY, CDR2 FYNNEI. The CDR3: CASSERRTRNTEAFF. For the CDR3, the DNA is TGTGCCAGCAGTGAACGACGGACAAGGAACACTGAAGCTTTCTTT.

The J gene is TRBJ2-5, the V gene TRBV6-6; tentatively, D is TRBD2 (7 bases). Germline V gene sequence: CDR1 MNHNY, CDR2 SVGAGI (reference sequence). Trimming cost V 5 bases and J 4 bases, with 20 bases left between them. The CDR3 totals 16 residues. The CDR3 bases are TGTGCCAGCAGTCTCGAAGGGAGGGGGGGCCGAGAGACCCAGTACTTC. The encoded protein is CASSLEGRGGRETQYF.

The rearrangement links TRBV30 to TRBJ2-5; either TRBD1 or TRBD2 may fit D (6 bases each). The CDR3 has 14 residues. Germline CDR1 reads GTSNPN; CDR2 reads SVGIG (reference sequence). The V end lost 2 bases, the J end lost 5 bases, and 15 bases lay between the germline ends. CDR3 loop: CAWSIGGRRETQYF. The CDR3 DNA sequence: TGTGCCTGGAGTATTGGGGGGCGTAGGGAGACCCAGTACTTC.

This clone has just one count. The chain is built from TRBV5-1 and TRBJ2-1; TRBD2 agrees at 12 bases. Looked up from germline, CDR1 is SGHRS and CDR2 is YFSETQ. V was clipped by 4 bases and J by 7 bases; unmatched bases: 6. The length of the CDR3 is 15 residues. The CDR3 spells CASSGTSGFSNEQFF. The DNA for the CDR3 is TGCGCCAGCAGCGGGACTAGCGGGTTTTCGAATGAGCAGTTCTTC.

This clone was counted only a few times. The gene calls are TRBV10-3 and TRBJ2-1; TRBD1 matches 7 bases. V was pared by 0 bases and J by 5 bases, with 7 bases of the junction left unmatched. CDR1 and CDR2 (germline): ENHRY, SYGVKD. The CDR3 is 16 residues long. As DNA, the CDR3 is TGTGCCATCAGTGAGTCGATGGCAGGGGGACACAATGAGCAGTTCTTC. This sequence encodes CAISESMAGGHNEQFF.

V usage is TRBV10-1 and J usage is TRBJ2-7; 8 nucleotides match TRBD2. Per germline, CDR1 WNHNN and CDR2 SYGVQD (reference sequence). This CDR3 region has 16 residues. V lost 2 bases, J lost 3 bases, and 9 bases stayed unmatched. CDR3 nucleotide sequence: TGCGCCAGCAGTGAGGTCCTTGCGGGAGGAAACTACGAGCAGTACTTC. Translating gives CASSEVLAGGNYEQYF.

The V and J genes are TRBV18 and TRBJ2-7; D is uncertain. Trimming stripped 3 bases from V and 4 bases from J, with 10 bases between. This CDR3 comprises 13 residues. Germline-derived CDR1 and CDR2 are KGHSH and LQKENI. DNA of the CDR3: TGTGCCAGCTCACCCGAAGGTAGTTACGAGCAGTACTTC. This encodes CASSPEGSYEQYF.

This chain connects TRBV18 to TRBJ1-1, with D maybe TRBD1 (6 bases). Germline loops: CDR1 KGHSH, CDR2 LQKENI. V was clipped by 2 bases and J by 1 base, with 17 bases between them. CDR3 length equals 17 residues. CDR3 loop: CASSPNQGQTANTEAFF. In DNA form, the CDR3 reads TGTGCCAGCTCACCAAACCAGGGGCAGACTGCGAACACTGAAGCTTTCTTT.

V gene TRBV13 combines with J gene TRBJ2-1, with 9 nucleotides matching TRBD2. From germline, CDR1 is PRHDT and CDR2 FYEKMQ (reference sequence). The CDR3 is 15 amino acids. With V trimmed by 5 bases and J by 2 bases, 4 bases remained unmatched. This CDR3 reads CASSDGGRAYNEQFF. The CDR3 DNA reads TGTGCCAGCAGCGACGGCGGGAGGGCCTACAATGAGCAGTTCTTC.

This clone was counted between two and nine times. The V gene is TRBV2, the J gene TRBJ2-3; weak D call: TRBD1 (5 bases). The CDR3 totals 16 residues. CDR1 and CDR2 from the germline V gene are SNHLY and FYNNEI. V lost 3 bases and J lost 0, with 13 bases in between. The CDR3 nucleotides are TGTGCCAGCAGTGATGACAGCTTACCTAGCACAGATACGCAGTATTTT. This translates into CASSDDSLPSTDTQYF.

The gene calls are TRBV7-9 and TRBJ1-1; TRBD1 matches at 8 bases. The CDR3 length is 14 residues. Germline lookup yields CDR1 SEHNR and CDR2 FQNEAQ (reference sequence). Trimming removed 5 bases from V and 7 bases from J; junction bases left unmatched: 9. CDR3 coding DNA: TGTGCCAGCAGCCCCCGGACAGGGCAAATTGAAGCTTTCTTT. Translated, it gives CASSPRTGQIEAFF.

The CDR3 is CASSPRRGGHGYTF. CDR3 DNA sequence: TGTGCCAGCAGCCCCCGGAGGGGGGGACATGGCTACACCTTC. V gene TRBV9 combines with J gene TRBJ1-2; D possibly corresponds to TRBD1 (6 bases). V was trimmed by 4 bases and J by 6 bases, leaving 16 bases between them. CDR1 SGDLS and CDR2 YYNGEE come from the germline V gene. CDR3 length equals 14 residues.

The chain has TRBV5-1 and TRBJ2-3; 7 nucleotides line up with TRBD1. Trimming at V came to 4 bases and at J to 12 bases, leaving 14 bases not matched to a gene. This CDR3 has 14 residues. Germline CDR1 reads SGHRS; CDR2 reads YFSETQ. The CDR3 bases are TGCGCCAGCAGCCCGGACCCTGGGACAGCAACCCAGTATTTT. Protein product: CASSPDPGTATQYF.

The chain has TRBV5-6 and TRBJ2-7, with TRBD1 as a possible D gene (6 bases). This CDR3 has 15 residues. Trimming left V 5 bases short and J 2 bases short, with 17 bases between. CDR1 is SGHDT and CDR2 is YYEEEE in the germline V gene. CDR3 loop: CASRFGDKRTYEQYF. The CDR3 DNA follows: TGTGCCAGCAGATTTGGGGACAAAAGAACCTACGAGCAGTACTTC.

CDR3 amino acids: CASSDTAYYEQYF. In DNA, the CDR3 is TGTGCCAGCAGTGACACTGCTTACTACGAGCAGTACTTC. This sequence joins TRBV6-1 and TRBJ2-7; D remains unclear. V was cut by 3 bases and J by 3 bases, with 9 bases left in between. Germline values: CDR1 MNHNS, CDR2 SASEGT. The length of the CDR3 is 13 residues.

This CDR3 is CASSVAHTDTQYF. The CDR3 bases are TGTGCCAGCAGCGTAGCGCACACAGATACGCAGTATTTT. The chain couples TRBV12-3 or TRBV12-4 to TRBJ2-3, with a possible D match to TRBD2 (5 bases). This CDR3 has 13 amino acids. V was trimmed by 6 bases and J by 2 bases, leaving 9 bases between them.

The gene calls are TRBV5-5 and TRBJ2-7, with D perhaps matching TRBD2 (6 bases). This CDR3 contains 12 residues. CDR1 is SGHKS, CDR2 YYEKEE, per germline (reference sequence). V was trimmed by 4 bases and J by 6 bases, leaving 11 bases between them. In DNA, the CDR3 is TGTGCCAGCAGCCCCGGGGGAGCCGAGCAGTACTTC. It translates to CASSPGGAEQYF. Full variable domain (missing parts from reference TRBV5-5 and TRBJ2-7): DAGVTQSPTHLIKTRGQQVTLRCSPISGHKSVSWYQQVLGQGPQFIFQYYEKEERGRGNFPDRFSARQFPNYSSELNVNALLLGDSALYLCASSPGGAEQYFGPGTRLTVT.

V usage is TRBV9 and J usage is TRBJ2-5; TRBD2 is a possible D gene (5 bases). Germline V gene data show CDR1 as SGDLS and CDR2 as YYNGEE. This CDR3 is built from 15 residues. Trimming stripped 3 bases from V and 2 bases from J, with 14 bases between. The CDR3 nucleotides read TGTGCCAGCAGCGACCGAGGCCGCGGGCAAGAGACCCAGTACTTC. This encodes CASSDRGRGQETQYF. The full variable domain, with the rest looked up from reference TRBV9 and TRBJ2-5, is DSGVTQTPKHLITATGQRVTLRCSPRSGDLSVYWYQQSLDQGLQFLIQYYNGEERAKGNILERFSAQQFPDLHSELNLSSLELGDSALYFCASSDRGRGQETQYFGPGTRLLVL.

This clone was observed a few times. The V gene is TRBV30, the J gene TRBJ1-6, with no clear D. Deletions cut 1 base from V and 0 bases from J, with 7 bases between. The CDR3 totals 15 residues. CDR1 is GTSNPN, CDR2 SVGIG, per germline (reference sequence). The CDR3 is CAWSGWSSYNSPLHF. The CDR3 coding sequence is TGTGCCTGGAGTGGCTGGAGCTCCTATAATTCACCCCTCCACTTT.

This clone occurred a few times. This chain connects TRBV7-2 to TRBJ2-3, with a weak D call TRBD2 (6 bases). CDR1 is SGHTA and CDR2 is FQGNSA in the germline V gene. The V end was cut by 5 bases, the J end by 1 base, with 13 bases between. The CDR3 has 15 amino acids. CDR3 region: CASSQIGGGTDTQYF. The CDR3, as DNA: TGTGCCAGCAGCCAAATAGGAGGGGGCACAGATACGCAGTATTTT. Combining the CDR3 with reference TRBV7-2 and TRBJ2-3 gives the whole variable domain GAGVSQSPSNKVTEKGKDVELRCDPISGHTALYWYRQSLGQGLEFLIYFQGNSAPDKSGLPSDRFSAERTGGSVSTLTIQRTQQEDSAVYLCASSQIGGGTDTQYFGPGTRLTVL.

The CDR3 region is CASSQHTRPGPLHF. The CDR3 DNA sequence: TGTGCCAGCAGCCAACACACCCGACCGGGACCCCTCCACTTT. The chain recombines TRBV4-2 with TRBJ1-6, with unresolved D. V was cut by 2 bases and J by 12 bases, with 14 bases left in between. The V gene's germline CDR1 is LGHNA and CDR2 YNFKEQ. CDR3 length equals 14 residues.

CDR3 residues: CASSSNREGRYEQYF. Written as DNA, the CDR3 is TGTGCCAGTAGTTCAAACCGGGAGGGCCGGTACGAGCAGTACTTC. The chain combines TRBV19 with TRBJ2-7; 8 nucleotides line up with TRBD2. The CDR3 has 15 amino acids. The germline gives CDR1 LNHDA, CDR2 SQIVND (reference sequence). Losses at the gene ends were 5 bases for V and 4 bases for J; bases not matched to a gene: 10.

The chain employs TRBV6-4 and TRBJ2-1; 11 nucleotides align to TRBD2. The CDR3 consists of 16 residues. Germline V CDR1 and CDR2: MRHNA, SNTAGT. V was pared by 0 bases and J by 5 bases, with 3 bases of the junction left unmatched. CDR3 residues: CASSDSTSGDHNEQFF. DNA for the CDR3: TGTGCCAGCAGTGACTCGACTAGCGGGGACCACAATGAGCAGTTCTTC.

The rearrangement links TRBV6-1 to TRBJ2-3; D not resolved. The germline V gene encodes CDR1 MNHNS and CDR2 SASEGT. The ends were cut back, 4 bases at V and 3 bases at J, with 17 bases in the middle. CDR3 length equals 16 residues. The CDR3 here is CASSVSRHPGTDTQYF. CDR3 coding DNA: TGTGCCAGCAGTGTTTCTCGACACCCCGGTACAGATACGCAGTATTTT.